This T cell receptor (beta chain) was obtained from a study of shared clonotypes between healthy human individuals. This CDR3 comprises 12 residues. With 4 bases removed from V and 8 bases from J, the gap between germline ends came to 13 bases. Germline V gene lookup returns CDR1 SGDLS and CDR2 YYNGEE. Sorted subsets were amplified in replicate PCRs using approximately 0.2 ug DNA, about 30,000 T cell genomes. TCRdb keeps only in-frame clones here, not all; method: immunoSEQ multiplex PCR. The repertoire includes some 1.4 million clones, roughly 96% of them detected once, and roughly 1.2% sits in the top ten.

Material: naive CD4+ T cells sorted from blood. Noted subset: CD45RA+ positively selected. The TCR originated in a man aged 25 to 40 in good health. This sequence joins TRBV9 and TRBJ2-7, with D possibly TRBD2 on 5 matching bases. CDR3 in amino acids: CASSPDSTQQYF. The CDR3 nucleotides read TGTGCCAGCAGCCCGGACTCCACTCAGCAGTACTTC.